A selection of T cell receptor beta chains follows, all from one sample in a study of blood T cell repertoires in COVID-19. Clones were sequenced by immunoSEQ multiplex PCR, and TCRdb holds only the in-frame ones, with some missing. In the table there are 120,000 to 150,000 clones, over 80% of which are singletons. The specimen sequenced was peripheral blood. These receptors were collected from a woman between 50 and 59 years old with acute or convalescent COVID-19. Each CDR3 is given with its conserved first and last residue. A D gene is named only where the DNA matches it firmly. Not all rows give a size; the values are once, few, many and, for expanded clones, a class.

cdr3_nt: TGTGCCAGTAGTATGCGGGGGTCCACAGATACGCAGTATTTT
cdr3_aa: CASSMRGSTDTQYF
d_call: TRBD2
cdr3_length: 14
j_call: TRBJ2-3
clone_size: .
v_call: TRBV19

cdr3_nt: TGTGCCAGCAGTGAAAGGCAGAGGTATCAGCCCCAGCATTTT
cdr3_aa: CASSERQRYQPQHF
d_call: .
cdr3_length: 14
j_call: TRBJ1-5
clone_size: .
v_call: TRBV2

cdr3_nt: TGTGCCAGCAGTTTATCAGCTTGGGGGCCTCAGCCCCAGCATTTT
cdr3_aa: CASSLSAWGPQPQHF
d_call: .
cdr3_length: 15
j_call: TRBJ1-5
clone_size: .
v_call: TRBV27

cdr3_nt: TGCGCCAGCCGGGAGGGGGATACGCAGTATTTT
cdr3_aa: CASREGDTQYF
d_call: TRBD2
cdr3_length: 11
j_call: TRBJ2-3
clone_size: once
v_call: TRBV4-1

cdr3_nt: TGTGCCAGCAGCTTAGTTACAGGGGGCTATGGCTACACCTTC
cdr3_aa: CASSLVTGGYGYTF
d_call: TRBD1
cdr3_length: 14
j_call: TRBJ1-2
clone_size: .
v_call: TRBV11-2

cdr3_nt: TGCGCCAGCAGCGCGACTAGCGGGACGAACACCGGGGAGCTGTTTTTT
cdr3_aa: CASSATSGTNTGELFF
d_call: TRBD2
cdr3_length: 16
j_call: TRBJ2-2
clone_size: .
v_call: TRBV5-1

cdr3_nt: TGTGCCACCAGTGAAAGTCTCCTGCGGGGGGGGACCGGGGAGCTGTTTTTT
cdr3_aa: CATSESLLRGGTGELFF
d_call: TRBD2
cdr3_length: 17
j_call: TRBJ2-2
clone_size: few
v_call: TRBV24-1

cdr3_nt: TGTGCCAGCAGCTCTCAGGGGGCTGGTCTCAATCAGCCCCAGCATTTT
cdr3_aa: CASSSQGAGLNQPQHF
d_call: TRBD1
cdr3_length: 16
j_call: TRBJ1-5
clone_size: .
v_call: TRBV5-6

cdr3_nt: TGTGCCAGCAGTGGGAGCACTGAAGCTTTCTTT
cdr3_aa: CASSGSTEAFF
d_call: .
cdr3_length: 11
j_call: TRBJ1-1
clone_size: .
v_call: TRBV12-3/TRBV12-4

cdr3_nt: TGTGCCAGCAGCCAGGGGGTGCCAGGACAGCCCCAGCATTTT
cdr3_aa: CASSQGVPGQPQHF
d_call: TRBD1
cdr3_length: 14
j_call: TRBJ1-5
clone_size: .
v_call: TRBV27

cdr3_nt: TGTGCCAGCAGCCCAGGGGGGTATGGCTACACCTTC
cdr3_aa: CASSPGGYGYTF
d_call: TRBD1
cdr3_length: 12
j_call: TRBJ1-2
clone_size: .
v_call: TRBV11-2

cdr3_nt: TGTGCCAGCAGTCGGGACAGGGGTAACTATGGCTACACCTTC
cdr3_aa: CASSRDRGNYGYTF
d_call: TRBD1
cdr3_length: 14
j_call: TRBJ1-2
clone_size: .
v_call: TRBV6-5

cdr3_nt: TGTGCCAGCAGCTTGGCCAGCGGCCTTGGATACAATGAGCAGTTCTTC
cdr3_aa: CASSLASGLGYNEQFF
d_call: .
cdr3_length: 16
j_call: TRBJ2-1
clone_size: few
v_call: TRBV2

cdr3_nt: TGTGCCAGCAGTGAATACATCCTCTACGAGCAGTACTTC
cdr3_aa: CASSEYILYEQYF
d_call: .
cdr3_length: 13
j_call: TRBJ2-7
clone_size: .
v_call: TRBV6-1

cdr3_nt: TGTGCCAGAAGCTTGAACATGTCGTTATATAATTCACCCCTCCACTTT
cdr3_aa: CARSLNMSLYNSPLHF
d_call: .
cdr3_length: 16
j_call: TRBJ1-6
clone_size: .
v_call: TRBV5-3

cdr3_nt: TGTGCCAGCAGCGCCCCCAAAGCGGGGGGGCATAGCACAGATACGCAGTATTTT
cdr3_aa: CASSAPKAGGHSTDTQYF
d_call: TRBD2
cdr3_length: 18
j_call: TRBJ2-3
clone_size: .
v_call: TRBV9

cdr3_nt: TGTGCCAGCAGCTTAAGATCGGGAACCGGGGAGCTGTTTTTT
cdr3_aa: CASSLRSGTGELFF
d_call: .
cdr3_length: 14
j_call: TRBJ2-2
clone_size: .
v_call: TRBV11-3

cdr3_nt: TGTGCCAGTAGTATTATAGGGAGGAGGCTCTACGAGCAGTACTTC
cdr3_aa: CASSIIGRRLYEQYF
d_call: .
cdr3_length: 15
j_call: TRBJ2-7
clone_size: .
v_call: TRBV19

cdr3_nt: TGTGCCACCAGCGTTAGCGGGGCCTACGAGCAGTACTTC
cdr3_aa: CATSVSGAYEQYF
d_call: TRBD2
cdr3_length: 13
j_call: TRBJ2-7
clone_size: .
v_call: TRBV15

cdr3_nt: TGCAGCGTGCAGGAGGGGGCCAGACCCTCTGGGGCCAACGTCCTGACTTTC
cdr3_aa: CSVQEGARPSGANVLTF
d_call: .
cdr3_length: 17
j_call: TRBJ2-6
clone_size: once
v_call: TRBV29-1

cdr3_nt: TGTGCCAGTAGAACAGGGGGCTTTTCACCCCTCCACTTT
cdr3_aa: CASRTGGFSPLHF
d_call: TRBD1
cdr3_length: 13
j_call: TRBJ1-6
clone_size: .
v_call: TRBV19

cdr3_nt: TGCGCCAGCAGCCTTAGACAGGGGGGTGAAAAACTGTTTTTT
cdr3_aa: CASSLRQGGEKLFF
d_call: TRBD1
cdr3_length: 14
j_call: TRBJ1-4
clone_size: .
v_call: TRBV4-1

cdr3_nt: TGTGCCAGTACCACCGGGACAAGTAGCTCCTACGAGCAGTACTTC
cdr3_aa: CASTTGTSSSYEQYF
d_call: .
cdr3_length: 15
j_call: TRBJ2-7
clone_size: few
v_call: TRBV19

cdr3_nt: TGTGCCAGCAGCTTTTCGGCGGGCCTTTATAGCAATCAGCCCCAGCATTTT
cdr3_aa: CASSFSAGLYSNQPQHF
d_call: .
cdr3_length: 17
j_call: TRBJ1-5
clone_size: .
v_call: TRBV7-8

cdr3_nt: TGTGCCAGCAGTGAATTAGGGAGTGGCGGCTACACCTTC
cdr3_aa: CASSELGSGGYTF
d_call: .
cdr3_length: 13
j_call: TRBJ1-2
clone_size: few
v_call: TRBV6-1

cdr3_nt: TGTGCCACCAGTGATTTGGCCGTAGATCACACAGATACGCAGTATTTT
cdr3_aa: CATSDLAVDHTDTQYF
d_call: .
cdr3_length: 16
j_call: TRBJ2-3
clone_size: .
v_call: TRBV24-1

cdr3_nt: TGTGCCAGCGTTCGCGGGGGGTACCCTAGCACAGATACGCAGTATTTT
cdr3_aa: CASVRGGYPSTDTQYF
d_call: TRBD2
cdr3_length: 16
j_call: TRBJ2-3
clone_size: .
v_call: TRBV6-6

cdr3_nt: TGTGCCAGCAATCCGGACAGGGCGGGGACCGGCTACACCTTC
cdr3_aa: CASNPDRAGTGYTF
d_call: TRBD1
cdr3_length: 14
j_call: TRBJ1-2
clone_size: once
v_call: TRBV6-5

cdr3_nt: TGTGCCAGCAGTTCAACAGGGGGCCATACTGAAGCTTTCTTT
cdr3_aa: CASSSTGGHTEAFF
d_call: TRBD1
cdr3_length: 14
j_call: TRBJ1-1
clone_size: .
v_call: TRBV6-5

cdr3_nt: TGTGCCAGCAGCGACTCAGACAGGGGGCTAGGTGGGGCCAACGTCCTGACTTTC
cdr3_aa: CASSDSDRGLGGANVLTF
d_call: TRBD1
cdr3_length: 18
j_call: TRBJ2-6
clone_size: .
v_call: TRBV5-6

cdr3_nt: TGTGCCAGCAGCCCTTTACAGGGGGTCGCCGGAAACACCATATATTTT
cdr3_aa: CASSPLQGVAGNTIYF
d_call: TRBD1
cdr3_length: 16
j_call: TRBJ1-3
clone_size: .
v_call: TRBV11-1

cdr3_nt: TGCAGCGTTGCCTTTACCGGGACTAGTGAGCAGTTCTTC
cdr3_aa: CSVAFTGTSEQFF
d_call: TRBD2
cdr3_length: 13
j_call: TRBJ2-1
clone_size: .
v_call: TRBV29-1

cdr3_nt: TGTGCCAGTAGCGAACTGACTAGCACGGAGACCCAGTACTTC
cdr3_aa: CASSELTSTETQYF
d_call: TRBD2
cdr3_length: 14
j_call: TRBJ2-5
clone_size: .
v_call: TRBV19

cdr3_nt: TGTGCCAGCTCCCCCGGGGTCGGGGGGAATGAGCAGTTCTTC
cdr3_aa: CASSPGVGGNEQFF
d_call: TRBD2
cdr3_length: 14
j_call: TRBJ2-1
clone_size: .
v_call: TRBV18

cdr3_nt: TGTGCCAGCAGGGAATTAGCGGGGGGCCAAGAGACCCAGTACTTC
cdr3_aa: CASRELAGGQETQYF
d_call: TRBD2
cdr3_length: 15
j_call: TRBJ2-5
clone_size: .
v_call: TRBV3-1/TRBV3-2

cdr3_nt: TGCAGTGCTACTAGCAGTTACGAGCAGTACTTC
cdr3_aa: CSATSSYEQYF
d_call: .
cdr3_length: 11
j_call: TRBJ2-7
clone_size: .
v_call: TRBV20-1

cdr3_nt: TGTGCCAGCAGCACGGGACAGGGGGCCTCCGAGCAGTACTTC
cdr3_aa: CASSTGQGASEQYF
d_call: TRBD1
cdr3_length: 14
j_call: TRBJ2-7
clone_size: .
v_call: TRBV7-2

cdr3_nt: TGCGCCAGCAGCGTGACAGGGGGCGGCAATCAGCCCCAGCATTTT
cdr3_aa: CASSVTGGGNQPQHF
d_call: TRBD1
cdr3_length: 15
j_call: TRBJ1-5
clone_size: .
v_call: TRBV5-1

cdr3_nt: TGCGCCAGCAGTGAGGAGGGCGGGGGGTTAGCGACAGATACGCAGTATTTT
cdr3_aa: CASSEEGGGLATDTQYF
d_call: TRBD2
cdr3_length: 17
j_call: TRBJ2-3
clone_size: .
v_call: TRBV10-1

cdr3_nt: TGTGCCAGTAGTAGCCGCAGAGTTGCAGGGCGGGAAAAACTGTTTTTT
cdr3_aa: CASSSRRVAGREKLFF
d_call: .
cdr3_length: 16
j_call: TRBJ1-4
clone_size: .
v_call: TRBV19

cdr3_nt: TGTGCCAGCACTCCGGGACTGTACACTGAAGCTTTCTTT
cdr3_aa: CASTPGLYTEAFF
d_call: .
cdr3_length: 13
j_call: TRBJ1-1
clone_size: .
v_call: TRBV21-1

cdr3_nt: TGTGCCAGCAGCACCTCGACAGGGTCAGACACCGGGGAGCTGTTTTTT
cdr3_aa: CASSTSTGSDTGELFF
d_call: TRBD1
cdr3_length: 16
j_call: TRBJ2-2
clone_size: .
v_call: TRBV11-3

cdr3_nt: TGTGCCAGCAGCGTAGGTCAGGAGGGGTGGGAGACCCAGTACTTC
cdr3_aa: CASSVGQEGWETQYF
d_call: .
cdr3_length: 15
j_call: TRBJ2-5
clone_size: .
v_call: TRBV9

cdr3_nt: TGTGCCAGCAGCTTAGCTCAGGGGGACACTGAAGCTTTCTTT
cdr3_aa: CASSLAQGDTEAFF
d_call: TRBD1
cdr3_length: 14
j_call: TRBJ1-1
clone_size: once
v_call: TRBV11-3

cdr3_nt: TGTGCCAGCAGCGTAGTTAGGGGTGAGAACACTGAAGCTTTCTTT
cdr3_aa: CASSVVRGENTEAFF
d_call: .
cdr3_length: 15
j_call: TRBJ1-1
clone_size: .
v_call: TRBV9

cdr3_nt: TGTGCCAGTAACCCTGGGAGGGCCGGGGAGCTGTTTTTT
cdr3_aa: CASNPGRAGELFF
d_call: TRBD2
cdr3_length: 13
j_call: TRBJ2-2
clone_size: .
v_call: TRBV19

cdr3_nt: TGTGCCAGCAGCGTAGTACTAGCGGGCAACAATGAGCAGTTCTTC
cdr3_aa: CASSVVLAGNNEQFF
d_call: TRBD2
cdr3_length: 15
j_call: TRBJ2-1
clone_size: .
v_call: TRBV9

cdr3_nt: TGTGCCAGCAGTGCCTCTAGCGGCGCCTACAATGAGCAGTTCTTC
cdr3_aa: CASSASSGAYNEQFF
d_call: TRBD2
cdr3_length: 15
j_call: TRBJ2-1
clone_size: .
v_call: TRBV6-4